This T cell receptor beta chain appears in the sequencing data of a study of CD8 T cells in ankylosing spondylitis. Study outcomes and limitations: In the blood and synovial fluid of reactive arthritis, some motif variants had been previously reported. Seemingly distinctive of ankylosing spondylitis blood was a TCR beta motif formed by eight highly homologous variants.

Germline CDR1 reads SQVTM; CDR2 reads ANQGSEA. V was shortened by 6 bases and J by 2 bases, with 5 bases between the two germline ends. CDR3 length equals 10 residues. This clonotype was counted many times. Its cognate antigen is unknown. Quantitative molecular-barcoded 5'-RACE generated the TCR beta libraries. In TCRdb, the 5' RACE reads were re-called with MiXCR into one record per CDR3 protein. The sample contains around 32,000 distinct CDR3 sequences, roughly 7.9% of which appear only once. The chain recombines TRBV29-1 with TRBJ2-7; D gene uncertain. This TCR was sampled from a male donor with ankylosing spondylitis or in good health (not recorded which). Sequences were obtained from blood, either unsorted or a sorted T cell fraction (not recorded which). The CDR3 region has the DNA TGCAGCGTGGCCACCTACGAGCAGTACTTC. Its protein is CSVATYEQYF.